Shown below are 27 T cell receptor beta chains from a single sample sequenced in a study of naive and memory T cell subsets. Reverse transcription of blood and skin TCR RNA was primed at alpha and beta constant regions. Via MiXCR, TCRdb re-called the 5' RACE reads, giving one row per CDR3 protein. In the table there are just over 25,000 distinct CDR3 sequences, roughly 25% of which are singletons. Whole blood, 2.5 ml, came from adult healthy volunteers. Every receptor here comes from a female donor in good health.

This clonotype was counted ten times or more. The genes are TRBV29-1 and TRBJ2-5; D may be TRBD1 or TRBD2 (5 bases each). Germline values: CDR1 SQVTM, CDR2 ANQGSEA. This CDR3 region has 12 residues. Trimming stripped 3 bases from V and 5 bases from J, with 10 bases between. CDR3 nucleotide sequence: TGCAGCGTTGATGGGGGTTTGGAGACCCAGTACTTC. Encoded protein: CSVDGGLETQYF.

This clonotype occurred many times. V and J are TRBV6-5 and TRBJ2-1; TRBD1 aligns across 7 bases. Germline V lookup: CDR1 MNHEY, CDR2 SVGAGI. With 5 bases clipped from V and 8 bases from J, the junction kept 12 bases outside the gene matches. This CDR3 has 15 amino acids. The CDR3: CASSPPGQRRYEQFF. The CDR3 DNA reads as TGTGCCAGCAGTCCGCCGGGACAGCGGCGGTATGAGCAGTTCTTC.

The V and J genes are TRBV7-2 and TRBJ2-7; unclear D gene. V was shortened by 4 bases and J by 6 bases, with 7 bases between the two germline ends. The CDR3 is 11 residues long. Germline-derived CDR1 and CDR2 are SGHTA and FQGNSA. Written as DNA, the CDR3 is TGTGCCAGCAGCTCCACATCCGAGCAGTACTTC. Residues: CASSSTSEQYF.

This clonotype has just a few counts. This sequence joins TRBV29-1 and TRBJ2-7; a weak D match, TRBD1 (7 bases). Germline CDR1 reads SQVTM; CDR2 reads ANQGSEA. Trimming pared 3 bases from V and 2 bases from J, leaving 14 bases between. This CDR3 comprises 14 residues. The CDR3 loop is CSVEGQGGPYEQYF. In DNA, the CDR3 is TGCAGCGTTGAGGGGCAGGGGGGCCCCTACGAGCAGTACTTC.

This clonotype is classed as medium-sized. The genes are TRBV5-6 and TRBJ1-6; a possible D gene is TRBD1 (5 bases). Germline V gene sequence: CDR1 SGHDT, CDR2 YYEEEE. V gave up 0 bases and J gave up 7 bases, with 8 bases separating them. The CDR3 runs to 14 residues. As DNA, the CDR3 is TGTGCCAGCAGCTTGGAGACAGCAAATTCACCCCTCCACTTT. This sequence encodes CASSLETANSPLHF.

This clonotype was counted ten times or more. The V and J genes are TRBV20-1 and TRBJ2-7; possibly TRBD2 for D (5 bases). V was pared by 3 bases and J by 2 bases, with 8 bases between. Germline CDR1 is DFQATT and CDR2 is SNEGSKA (reference sequence). The CDR3 has 12 amino acids. The CDR3 region is CSASEAAYEQYF. The CDR3 nucleotides read TGCAGTGCTAGCGAAGCGGCCTACGAGCAGTACTTC.

The J gene is TRBJ2-3, the V gene TRBV20-1, with 11 bases identical to TRBD2. This CDR3 has 15 amino acids. Germline CDR1 and CDR2: DFQATT and SNEGSKA (reference sequence). Germline trimming cut 5 bases from V and 5 bases from J; bases unmatched to any gene: 9. The CDR3 region has the DNA TGCAGTGCTTTTGTAGCGGGAGGGCCGGGAGATACGCAGTATTTT. This sequence encodes CSAFVAGGPGDTQYF.

V gene TRBV7-9 combines with J gene TRBJ2-7; D might be TRBD2 (5 bases). Deletions cut 5 bases from V and 5 bases from J, with 7 bases between. This CDR3 has 11 residues. Per the germline V gene, CDR1 is SEHNR and CDR2 is FQNEAQ (reference sequence). CDR3: CASSALDEQYF. The CDR3, as DNA: TGTGCCAGCAGCGCACTAGACGAGCAGTACTTC.

By frequency in the sample, this clonotype is medium-sized (0.01 to 0.1%). The V gene is TRBV4-1, the J gene TRBJ2-3; 10 bases match TRBD2. Germline loops: CDR1 MGHRA, CDR2 YSYEKL. The CDR3 spans 16 residues. V shed 3 bases and J 5 bases; nucleotides not matched to a gene: 8. In DNA, the CDR3 is TGCGCCAGCAGCCACCAGGCCAGCGGGGGGGTAGATACGCAGTATTTT. Translated, it gives CASSHQASGGVDTQYF.

There are a few counts of this clonotype. The J gene is TRBJ2-3, the V gene TRBV7-8, with a tentative D call TRBD2 (5 bases). The length of the CDR3 is 14 residues. The germline V gene encodes CDR1 SGHVS and CDR2 FQNEAQ. Deletions cut 6 bases from V and 7 bases from J, with 17 bases between. CDR3 amino acids: CASSEGSNRYTQYF. The CDR3 DNA reads as TGTGCCAGCAGTGAGGGTAGTAATCGTTATACGCAGTATTTT.

This rearrangement joins TRBV20-1 to TRBJ2-6; 8 bases agree with TRBD1. The junction had 13 bases not matched to a gene; V was cut back by 5 bases and J by 1 base. Per the germline V gene, CDR1 is DFQATT and CDR2 is SNEGSKA (reference sequence). This CDR3 is built from 18 residues. CDR3 DNA: TGCAGTGCTCCTCGCTCAAGGACAGGGTGGTCTGGGGCCAACGTCCTGACTTTC. Residues: CSAPRSRTGWSGANVLTF.

This clonotype was detected only a few times. The chain couples TRBV29-1 to TRBJ2-1; TRBD2 aligns across 7 bases. The trim removed 3 bases at V and 9 bases at J, leaving 17 bases unmatched. Germline V lookup: CDR1 SQVTM, CDR2 ANQGSEA. The CDR3 runs to 16 residues. The chain's CDR3 is CSVEAYLPGGSGEQFF. The CDR3 DNA is TGCAGCGTTGAGGCGTACCTCCCGGGGGGAAGTGGTGAGCAGTTCTTC.

This clonotype was seen just once. The chain uses TRBV6-4 and TRBJ2-1, with 12 bases matching TRBD2. The CDR3 is 14 residues long. Trimming at V came to 8 bases and at J to 5 bases, leaving 4 bases not matched to a gene. The germline CDR1 and CDR2 sequences are MRHNA and SNTAGT. CDR3 DNA sequence: TGTGCCAGCTCTCGACTAGCGGGGGACAATGAGCAGTTCTTC. It encodes CASSRLAGDNEQFF.

There are a few counts of this clonotype. V is TRBV20-1 and J is TRBJ2-3; TRBD1 or TRBD2 may be the D gene (5 bases each). The germline V gene encodes CDR1 DFQATT and CDR2 SNEGSKA (reference sequence). The CDR3 has 14 residues. V gave up 2 bases and J gave up 4 bases, with 13 bases separating them. DNA for the CDR3: TGCAGTGCTAGACCCGGGACCGTGGCAGATACGCAGTATTTT. The encoded protein is CSARPGTVADTQYF.

This clonotype is judged medium-sized. The chain combines TRBV5-6 with TRBJ1-6; no clear D. V lost 4 bases, J lost 9 bases, and 14 bases lay in between. The CDR3 has 14 residues. Germline V gene sequence: CDR1 SGHDT, CDR2 YYEEEE. The CDR3, as DNA: TGTGCCAGCAGCCGAGGGAGAATAAGTTCACCCCTCCACTTT. This encodes CASSRGRISSPLHF. Looking up the rest from reference TRBV5-6 and TRBJ1-6 gives the full variable domain: DAGVTQSPTHLIKTRGQQVTLRCSPKSGHDTVSWYQQALGQGPQFIFQYYEEEERQRGNFPDRFSGHQFPNYSSELNVNALLLGDSALYLCASSRGRISSPLHFGNGTRLTVT.

In its sample, this clonotype ranks as medium-sized. The rearrangement uses TRBV20-1 and TRBJ1-3; D ambiguous. V was pared by 3 bases and J by 4 bases, with 10 bases between. The germline V gene has CDR1 DFQATT and CDR2 SNEGSKA (reference sequence). CDR3 length: 13 amino acids. In nucleotides, the CDR3 is TGCAGTGCTAGGAGCGGGTCGGGAAACACCATATATTTT. Residues: CSARSGSGNTIYF.

In this sample, this clonotype turned up a few times. The chain employs TRBV20-1 and TRBJ1-1; D call uncertain. Per the germline V gene, CDR1 is DFQATT and CDR2 is SNEGSKA (reference sequence). V lost 5 bases to trimming and J lost 0 bases, with 13 bases between them. CDR3 length: 14 amino acids. This chain's CDR3 is CSARVGPMNTEAFF. The CDR3 DNA is TGCAGTGCTCGGGTAGGCCCTATGAACACTGAAGCTTTCTTT.

This clonotype turned up a few times. This chain connects TRBV4-3 to TRBJ2-7; possible D gene TRBD2, 5 bases. CDR1 LGHNA and CDR2 YSLEER come from the germline V gene. This CDR3 region has 14 residues. Trimming shortened V by 0 bases and J by 4 bases, and 10 bases separated the two germline ends. The CDR3 is CASSQDPRDYEQYF. Here the CDR3 DNA reads TGCGCCAGCAGCCAAGATCCGAGGGATTACGAGCAGTACTTC.

The rearrangement uses TRBV12-3 or TRBV12-4 and TRBJ1-5, with TRBD1 matching 8 bases. With V trimmed by 7 bases and J by 4 bases, 9 bases remained unmatched. The CDR3 loop spans 15 amino acids. The CDR3 loop reads CASTLRQGWNQPQHF. In DNA, the CDR3 is TGTGCCAGCACCCTAAGACAGGGGTGGAATCAGCCCCAGCATTTT.

This clonotype is labeled as medium-sized (0.01 to 0.1%). This chain links TRBV5-6 with TRBJ1-1; weak D call: TRBD1 (5 bases). The length of the CDR3 is 15 residues. Trimming took off 0 bases at V and 6 bases at J, with 15 bases between the two ends. Germline V gene data show CDR1 as SGHDT and CDR2 as YYEEEE. CDR3 coding DNA: TGTGCCAGCAGCTTGGCCGGCGGGGGTAGGTCTGAAGCTTTCTTT. The encoded protein is CASSLAGGGRSEAFF.

This clonotype came up many times. The V call is TRBV7-9, the J call TRBJ1-5, with 7 positions matching TRBD1. In germline, CDR1 is SEHNR, CDR2 FQNEAQ (reference sequence). CDR3 length equals 15 residues. J gave up 4 bases and V 0 bases, and 3 bases lay outside the gene matches. The CDR3 is CASSLASQGNQPQHF. For the CDR3, the DNA is TGTGCCAGCAGCTTAGCCTCACAGGGGAATCAGCCCCAGCATTTT.

By share of the sample, this clonotype is medium-sized. V and J are TRBV12-5 and TRBJ1-1; D gene uncertain. The V gene lost 6 bases and the J gene lost 11 bases, with 34 bases spanning the gap. The CDR3 covers 18 residues. Germline V gene sequence: CDR1 LGHNT, CDR2 FRNRAP. CDR3 amino acids: CASGRVTLSPTAEFDAFF. The CDR3 DNA reads as TGTGCTAGTGGCCGAGTTACCCTTTCCCCGACGGCCGAATTCGATGCTTTCTTT.

The chain couples TRBV20-1 to TRBJ2-1, with D possibly being TRBD2 (7 bases). V shed 3 bases and J shed 6 bases, with 15 bases lying between them. The CDR3 has 14 residues. The germline CDR1 and CDR2 sequences are DFQATT and SNEGSKA (reference sequence). CDR3 sequence: CSASPSGTRNEQFF. CDR3 sequence (DNA): TGCAGTGCTAGTCCCAGCGGGACACGCAATGAGCAGTTCTTC.

The genes are TRBV6-6 and TRBJ2-5, with 9 positions matching TRBD2. This CDR3 contains 13 residues. Trimming took 6 bases from V and 4 from J; bases not matched to a gene: 3. CDR1 is MNHNY, CDR2 SVGAGI, per germline (reference sequence). CDR3 sequence (DNA): TGTGCCAGCAGCGCACTAGCGGGAGAGACCCAGTACTTC. As protein: CASSALAGETQYF.

This clonotype is termed medium-sized (0.01 to 0.1%). The V and J genes are TRBV18 and TRBJ1-1; 10 bases match TRBD1. The CDR3 spans 15 residues. The V segment lost 3 bases and the J segment 3 bases; nucleotides outside the gene matches: 4. Germline V gene sequence: CDR1 KGHSH, CDR2 LQKENI. The CDR3 sequence: CASSPGTGADTEAFF. The CDR3 bases are TGTGCCAGCTCACCGGGGACAGGGGCGGACACTGAAGCTTTCTTT.

This sequence joins TRBV11-2 and TRBJ2-1; maybe TRBD2 (5 bases). This CDR3 is built from 11 residues. Trimming cost V 5 bases and J 8 bases, with 7 bases left between them. The V gene's germline CDR1 is SGHAT and CDR2 FQNNGV. In DNA form, the CDR3 reads TGTGCCAGCAGCCAGAGGGATGAGCAGTTCTTC. As protein: CASSQRDEQFF.

This chain joins TRBV7-2 and TRBJ2-3, with TRBD1 identical over 10 bases. Germline trimming cut 5 bases from V and 5 bases from J; bases unmatched to any gene: 7. From germline, CDR1 is SGHTA and CDR2 FQGNSA. The length of the CDR3 is 15 residues. CDR3 sequence: CASSAGQGIIDTQYF. As DNA, the CDR3 is TGTGCCAGCAGCGCGGGACAGGGGATTATAGATACGCAGTATTTT.